The source of this T cell receptor beta chain is a study of cytomegalovirus exposure and HLA in healthy donors. On the study more broadly: Later, an analysis reported that the 100 to 150 validation repertoires had used the same platform as the 500 to 800 first-cohort repertoires.

With 3 bases removed from V and 8 bases from J, the gap between germline ends came to 19 bases. The CDR3 extends over 15 amino acids. CDR1 is KGHSH and CDR2 is LQKENI in the germline V gene. The donors were in the roughly 120-subject validation cohort, distinct from the roughly 700-subject first cohort. Study-wide findings and caveats: Reports indicated that the classifier achieved high specificity and sensitivity in diagnosing cytomegalovirus status.

About this clone itself: Its target is not known.

Libraries were prepared by immunoSEQ multiplex PCR; TCRdb keeps only in-frame clonotypes and omits some of them. The sample has 200,000 or so clones, roughly 88% seen once. The TCR sequence derives from a woman in her thirties in good health and CMV-seropositive. V usage is TRBV18 and J usage is TRBJ1-2; D is unclear. Sequenced material: PBMCs. CDR3 sequence (DNA): TGTGCCAGCTCACCTCCGGACTCTATTCTGGGGGGCTACACCTTC. Translating it yields CASSPPDSILGGYTF.